This passage covers 18 T cell receptor beta chains from one sample sequenced in a study of T-cell reconstitution after alpha-beta-depleted transplantation in children. A library of TCRbeta sequences, prepared with unique molecular identifiers, was generated. TCRdb redid the calling of the PCR reads with MiXCR, one entry per CDR3 protein. The sample carries about 590,000 distinct CDR3 sequences, 13% recorded once. Material: PBMCs, mostly from graft donor cells, obtained 360 days after TCRalphabeta/CD19-depleted stem cell transplant. These receptors originate from a male patient younger than 18 who had a stem cell transplant for acute myeloid leukemia, so the T cells may come from the graft donor.

The CDR3: CASRTGTGYNSPLHF. The CDR3 DNA sequence: TGTGCCAGCAGAACAGGGACAGGTTATAATTCACCCCTCCACTTT. The chain couples TRBV28 to TRBJ1-6; 8 nucleotides match TRBD1. V lost 6 bases and J lost 4; bases outside the gene matches: 5. Germline CDR1 MDHEN, CDR2 SYDVKM. The CDR3 contains 15 residues.

The chain uses TRBV15 and TRBJ2-1, with 10 bases fitting TRBD1. Trimming cost V 2 bases and J 7 bases; bases outside gene matches: 11. CDR3 length equals 17 residues. Per germline, CDR1 LNHNV and CDR2 YYDKDF (reference sequence). Here the CDR3 reads CATSRPGQGVTFNEQFF. The CDR3 coding sequence is TGTGCCACCAGCAGACCCGGACAGGGGGTGACCTTTAATGAGCAGTTCTTC.

This clonotype appeared a few times. The chain carries TRBV7-9 and TRBJ2-3; D is unresolved. The V end lost 3 bases, the J end lost 0 bases, and 13 bases lay between the germline ends. CDR1 SEHNR and CDR2 FQNEAQ come from the germline V gene (reference sequence). The CDR3 contains 16 residues. This CDR3 is CASSFRMGGSTDTQYF. The CDR3 DNA sequence: TGTGCCAGCAGCTTTAGGATGGGCGGAAGCACAGATACGCAGTATTTT.

In its sample, this clonotype was seen a few times. The chain has TRBV5-1 and TRBJ2-7, with D possibly being TRBD1 or TRBD2 (5 bases each). Trimming removed 6 bases from V and 6 bases from J, with 16 bases in between. The CDR3 covers 13 residues. CDR1 is SGHRS and CDR2 is YFSETQ in the germline V gene. In DNA form, the CDR3 reads TGCGCCAGCAATGGACCAGGGACCTCCGAGCAGTACTTC. The encoded protein is CASNGPGTSEQYF.

This chain uses TRBV29-1 with TRBJ2-7, with a tentative D call TRBD2 (5 bases). The V end lost 4 bases, the J end lost 5 bases, and 18 bases lay between the germline ends. Germline V gene lookup returns CDR1 SQVTM and CDR2 ANQGSEA. The CDR3 spans 14 residues. The chain's CDR3 is CSVGAALEAHEQYF. In DNA form, the CDR3 reads TGCAGCGTTGGAGCGGCCCTAGAGGCCCACGAGCAGTACTTC.

This clonotype showed up just a few times. J is TRBJ2-1 and V is TRBV12-3 or TRBV12-4; D is unclear. CDR3 length: 14 residues. Trimming removed 5 bases at V and 4 bases at J, with 12 bases between. The CDR3 spells CASSLRILYNEQFF. The CDR3 DNA is TGTGCCAGCAGTCTACGGATACTATACAATGAGCAGTTCTTC.

This clonotype was found once. The chain has TRBV30 and TRBJ2-7, with TRBD2 as a possible D gene (6 bases). Germline values: CDR1 GTSNPN, CDR2 SVGIG (reference sequence). Trimming shortened V by 2 bases and J by 3 bases, and 23 bases separated the two germline ends. This CDR3 region has 17 residues. CDR3 loop: CAWSIEHNLGTRYEQYF. For the CDR3, the DNA is TGTGCCTGGAGTATCGAACATAATCTGGGGACTCGCTACGAGCAGTACTTC. Based on the CDR3 plus reference TRBV30 and TRBJ2-7, the full variable domain is SQTIHQWPATLVQPVGSPLSLECTVEGTSNPNLYWYRQAAGRGLQLLFYSVGIGQISSEVPQNLSASRPQDRQFILSSKKLLLSDSGFYLCAWSIEHNLGTRYEQYFGPGTRLTVT.

The V call is TRBV15, the J call TRBJ1-4; the D is unclear. CDR1 and CDR2 (germline): LNHNV, YYDKDF (reference sequence). V was shortened by 1 base and J by 7 bases, with 7 bases between the two germline ends. The CDR3 is made up of 13 amino acids. This CDR3 is CATSRGVREKLFF. CDR3 sequence (DNA): TGTGCCACCAGCAGAGGAGTCCGTGAAAAACTGTTTTTT.

The sample holds many counts of this clonotype. The rearrangement links TRBV5-1 to TRBJ1-4; perhaps TRBD1 as D (6 bases). The CDR3 sequence is 14 residues long. CDR1 and CDR2 (germline): SGHRS, YFSETQ. Trimming pared 5 bases from V and 10 bases from J, leaving 18 bases between. The CDR3, as DNA: TGCGCCAGCAGAGACAGGTCCTTCGAGGGAAAACTGTTTTTT. This translates into CASRDRSFEGKLFF.

The rearrangement uses TRBV12-3 or TRBV12-4 and TRBJ2-1, with D possibly TRBD2 on 5 matching bases. V was cut by 6 bases and J by 10 bases, with 19 bases left in between. The CDR3 has 14 amino acids. CDR3 nucleotide sequence: TGTGCCAGCAGCCGACTCGGGCCAGGAGGCGAGCAGTTCTTC. Translated, it gives CASSRLGPGGEQFF.

This clonotype was found once. The chain employs TRBV30 and TRBJ1-1, with TRBD1 matching over 8 bases. Germline-derived CDR1 and CDR2 are GTSNPN and SVGIG (reference sequence). V trimming: 0 bases; J trimming: 4 bases; junction bases outside the gene matches: 7. There are 15 residues in the CDR3. DNA for the CDR3: TGTGCCTGGAGTGTGGGCAGGGGGCTGAGCACTGAAGCTTTCTTT. It encodes CAWSVGRGLSTEAFF.

The chain links TRBV6-1 to TRBJ1-2; 7 bases are a match to TRBD1. The CDR3 covers 15 residues. Germline V lookup: CDR1 MNHNS, CDR2 SASEGT. Trimming cost V 6 bases and J 3 bases; bases outside gene matches: 10. CDR3 region: CASSRPGQSYYGYTF. CDR3 nucleotide sequence: TGTGCCAGCAGCCGACCGGGACAGTCATACTATGGCTACACCTTC.

The J gene is TRBJ2-1, the V gene TRBV5-1; maybe TRBD2 (6 bases). V lost 2 bases, J lost 1 base, and 13 bases lay in between. The CDR3 loop spans 16 amino acids. Per germline, CDR1 SGHRS and CDR2 YFSETQ. The CDR3 DNA reads TGCGCCAGCAGCTTTCTCGGGAGAACTTCCTACAATGAGCAGTTCTTC. It codes for CASSFLGRTSYNEQFF. The full variable domain, its missing parts supplied by reference TRBV5-1 and TRBJ2-1, is KAGVTQTPRYLIKTRGQQVTLSCSPISGHRSVSWYQQTPGQGLQFLFEYFSETQRNKGNFPGRFSGRQFSNSRSEMNVSTLELGDSALYLCASSFLGRTSYNEQFFGPGTRLTVL.

This chain connects TRBV20-1 to TRBJ2-1; 13 nucleotides line up with TRBD2. V dropped 2 bases and J dropped 2; count of bases not matched to a gene: 6. CDR1 is DFQATT and CDR2 is SNEGSKA in the germline V gene (reference sequence). The CDR3 loop spans 17 amino acids. CDR3 sequence: CSARIGLAGVTYNEQFF. CDR3 nucleotides: TGCAGTGCTAGAATCGGACTAGCGGGAGTAACCTACAATGAGCAGTTCTTC.

This clonotype showed up just a few times. The chain uses TRBV6-2 or TRBV6-3 and TRBJ2-7, with TRBD2 identical over 8 bases. Germline lookup yields CDR1 MNHEY and CDR2 SVGEGT. Unmatched junction bases numbered 17, after V lost 4 bases and J lost 9 bases. The CDR3 has 16 amino acids. The CDR3 reads CASSSGTWVGGLAQYF. CDR3 nucleotide sequence: TGTGCCAGCAGTTCAGGGACGTGGGTCGGTGGACTAGCGCAGTACTTC.

This clonotype was counted between two and nine times. The CDR3 nucleotides are TGTGCCAGCAGTTCCACAGGGGGCGTGAACACTGAAGCTTTCTTT. It is translated as CASSSTGGVNTEAFF. The chain links TRBV12-3 or TRBV12-4 to TRBJ1-1; 9 bases line up with TRBD1. V lost 4 bases to trimming and J lost 0 bases; unmatched junction nucleotides: 3. This CDR3 contains 15 residues.

On this clonotype: Germline and junction disagree at one end, which may indicate a read error. The chain's CDR3 is CASSPSGLASTDTQFF. CDR3 coding DNA: TGTGCCAGCAGCCCTTCAGGGCTTGCTAGCACAGATACGCAGTTTTTT. V is TRBV7-2 and J is TRBJ2-3; D could derive from TRBD1 or TRBD2 (5 bases each). CDR1 is SGHTA, CDR2 FQGNSA, per germline. The length of the CDR3 is 16 residues.

This clonotype was observed many times. The chain combines TRBV28 with TRBJ2-7, with 9 bases matching TRBD2. J gave up 0 bases and V 10 bases, and 7 bases lay outside the gene matches. The CDR3 spans 14 residues. Looked up from germline, CDR1 is MDHEN and CDR2 is SYDVKM. The CDR3 loop is CATETSGSSYEQYF. Written as DNA, the CDR3 is TGTGCCACCGAGACTAGCGGCAGCTCCTACGAGCAGTACTTC.